Sequencing of this T cell receptor (beta chain) was carried out in a study of cytomegalovirus exposure and HLA in healthy donors. PCR used 60 Vbeta primers and 13 Jbeta primers. Only in-frame clones appear in the TCRdb table, and some are missing; sequencing was by immunoSEQ multiplex PCR. The sample includes 100,000 to 150,000 clones, more than 70% seen only once; the top ten take over 0.8%. Germline-derived CDR1 and CDR2 are LNHDA and SQIVND (reference sequence). The V end lost 3 bases, the J end lost 0 bases, and 7 bases lay between the germline ends. CDR3 length equals 14 residues. The origin of this receptor is a woman aged 60-75 years in good health and CMV-seronegative. This chain uses TRBV19 with TRBJ2-3; D remains ambiguous. Sequenced sample: PBMCs. The CDR3 spells CASSIYGSTDTQYF. CDR3 nucleotides: TGTGCCAGTAGTATTTACGGGAGCACAGATACGCAGTATTTT.